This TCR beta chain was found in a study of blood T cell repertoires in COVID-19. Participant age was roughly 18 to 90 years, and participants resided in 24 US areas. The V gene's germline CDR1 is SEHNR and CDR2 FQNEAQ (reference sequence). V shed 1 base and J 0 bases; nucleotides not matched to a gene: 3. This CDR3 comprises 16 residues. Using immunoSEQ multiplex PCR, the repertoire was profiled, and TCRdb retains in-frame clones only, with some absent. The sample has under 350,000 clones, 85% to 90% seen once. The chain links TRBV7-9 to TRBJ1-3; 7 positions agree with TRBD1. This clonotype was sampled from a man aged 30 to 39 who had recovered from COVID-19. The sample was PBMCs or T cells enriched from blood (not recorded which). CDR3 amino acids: CASSLGGTVSGNTIYF. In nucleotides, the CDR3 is TGTGCCAGCAGCTTAGGTGGGACAGTCTCTGGAAACACCATATATTTT.